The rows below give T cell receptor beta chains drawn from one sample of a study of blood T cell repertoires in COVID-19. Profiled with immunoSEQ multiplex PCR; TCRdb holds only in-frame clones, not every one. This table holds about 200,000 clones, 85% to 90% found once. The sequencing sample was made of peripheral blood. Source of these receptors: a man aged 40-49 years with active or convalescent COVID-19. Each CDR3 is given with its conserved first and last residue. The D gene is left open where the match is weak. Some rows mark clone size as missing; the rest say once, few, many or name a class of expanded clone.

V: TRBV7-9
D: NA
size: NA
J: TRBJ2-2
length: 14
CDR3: CASSFIVNTGELFF
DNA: TGTGCCAGCAGCTTTATAGTGAACACCGGGGAGCTGTTTTTT

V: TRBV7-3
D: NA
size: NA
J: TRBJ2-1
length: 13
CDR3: CASSQDRTLEQFF
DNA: TGTGCCAGCAGCCAAGACAGAACCCTTGAGCAGTTCTTC

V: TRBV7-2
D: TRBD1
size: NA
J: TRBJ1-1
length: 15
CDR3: CASSLGTGHYTEAFF
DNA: TGTGCCAGCAGCTTAGGGACAGGTCACTACACTGAAGCTTTCTTT

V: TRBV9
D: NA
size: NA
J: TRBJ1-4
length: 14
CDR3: CASSQTITNEKLFF
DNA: TGTGCCAGCAGCCAAACAATAACTAATGAAAAACTGTTTTTT

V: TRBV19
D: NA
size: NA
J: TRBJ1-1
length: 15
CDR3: CASSPWTVRNTEAFF
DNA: TGTGCCAGTAGTCCGTGGACAGTTCGGAACACTGAAGCTTTCTTT

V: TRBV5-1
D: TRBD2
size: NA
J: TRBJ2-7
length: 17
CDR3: CASSRPLAGETLYEQYF
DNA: TGCGCCAGCAGCCGCCCACTAGCGGGGGAAACCTTATACGAGCAGTACTTC

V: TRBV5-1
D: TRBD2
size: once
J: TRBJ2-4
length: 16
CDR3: CASSPGLDIAKNIQYF
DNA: TGCGCCAGCAGCCCGGGACTAGATATAGCCAAAAACATTCAGTACTTC

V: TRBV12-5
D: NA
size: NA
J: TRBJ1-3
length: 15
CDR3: CASGLGGLGGNTIYF
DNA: TGTGCTAGTGGTTTGGGGGGGCTAGGTGGAAACACCATATATTTT

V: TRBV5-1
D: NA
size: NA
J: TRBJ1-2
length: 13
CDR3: CASSPQGRDGYTF
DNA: TGCGCCAGCAGCCCCCAGGGTAGGGATGGCTACACCTTC

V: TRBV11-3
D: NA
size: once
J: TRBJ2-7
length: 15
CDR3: CASSSGVGFSYEQYF
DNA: TGTGCCAGCAGCTCGGGTGTTGGTTTCTCCTACGAGCAGTACTTC

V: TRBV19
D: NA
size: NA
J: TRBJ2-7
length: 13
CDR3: CASSILGGYEQYF
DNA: TGTGCCAGTAGTATTCTGGGGGGCTACGAGCAGTACTTC

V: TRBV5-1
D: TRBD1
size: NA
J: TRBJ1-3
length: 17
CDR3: CASSPGDSTISGNTIYF
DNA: TGCGCCAGCAGCCCCGGGGACAGTACGATCTCTGGAAACACCATATATTTT

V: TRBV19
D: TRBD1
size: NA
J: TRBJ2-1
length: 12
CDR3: CASSNRGNEQFF
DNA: TGTGCCAGTAGTAACAGGGGAAATGAGCAGTTCTTC

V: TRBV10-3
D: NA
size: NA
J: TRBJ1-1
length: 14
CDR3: CAIREGPRGTEAFF
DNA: TGTGCCATCCGAGAGGGACCCCGGGGGACTGAAGCTTTCTTT

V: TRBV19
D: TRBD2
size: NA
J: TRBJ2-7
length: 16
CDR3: CASSRSAASGTYEQYF
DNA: TGTGCCAGTAGTAGAAGCGCGGCTAGCGGGACCTACGAGCAGTACTTC

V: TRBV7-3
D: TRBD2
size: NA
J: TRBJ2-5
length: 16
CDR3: CASSRTSGGHQETQYF
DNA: TGTGCCAGCAGTCGGACTAGCGGGGGCCACCAAGAGACCCAGTACTTC

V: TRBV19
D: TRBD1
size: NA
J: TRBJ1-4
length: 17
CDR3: CASSSTRDRGRREKLFF
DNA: TGTGCCAGTAGTTCCACCCGGGACAGGGGGCGGCGGGAAAAACTGTTTTTT

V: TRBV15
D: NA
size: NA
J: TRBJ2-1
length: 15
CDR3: CATSRERGRGNEQFF
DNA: TGTGCCACCAGCAGAGAAAGAGGCAGGGGCAATGAGCAGTTCTTC

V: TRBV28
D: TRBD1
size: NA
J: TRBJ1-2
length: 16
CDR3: CASSQTGPDKNYGYTF
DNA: TGTGCCAGCAGTCAGACAGGGCCGGACAAAAACTATGGCTACACCTTC

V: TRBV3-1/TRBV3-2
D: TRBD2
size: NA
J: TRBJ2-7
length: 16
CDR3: CASSQPKPGLGYEQYF
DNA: TGTGCCAGCAGCCAACCCAAACCGGGACTAGGCTACGAGCAGTACTTC

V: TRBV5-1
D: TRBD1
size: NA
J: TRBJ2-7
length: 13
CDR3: CATGQAVGYEQYF
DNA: TGCGCCACCGGACAGGCGGTCGGGTACGAGCAGTACTTC

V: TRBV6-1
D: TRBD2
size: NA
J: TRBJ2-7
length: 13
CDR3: CASGSTSGGEQYF
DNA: TGTGCCAGCGGGTCTACCTCCGGGGGGGAGCAGTACTTC

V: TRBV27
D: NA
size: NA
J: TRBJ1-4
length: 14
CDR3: CASSSWLTNEKLFF
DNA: TGTGCCAGCAGTTCTTGGCTTACTAATGAAAAACTGTTTTTT

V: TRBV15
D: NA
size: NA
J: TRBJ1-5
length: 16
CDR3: CATSREGDKINQPQHF
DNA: TGTGCCACCAGCAGAGAAGGGGACAAAATCAATCAGCCCCAGCATTTT

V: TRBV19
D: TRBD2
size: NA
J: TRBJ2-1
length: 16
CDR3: CASSRTSGFPYNEQFF
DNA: TGTGCCAGTAGCCGGACTAGCGGGTTCCCCTACAATGAGCAGTTCTTC

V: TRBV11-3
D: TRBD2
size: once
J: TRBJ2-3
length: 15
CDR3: CASSLGGRSTDTQYF
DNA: TGTGCCAGCAGCTTAGGCGGGAGGAGCACAGATACGCAGTATTTT

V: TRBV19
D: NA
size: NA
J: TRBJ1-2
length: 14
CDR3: CAALSDSFNYGYTF
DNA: TGTGCTGCCCTTTCAGACAGTTTTAACTATGGCTACACCTTC

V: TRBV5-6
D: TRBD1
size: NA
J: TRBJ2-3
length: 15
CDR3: CASSGGTGGRDTQYF
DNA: TGTGCCAGCAGCGGGGGGACAGGGGGCAGAGATACGCAGTATTTT

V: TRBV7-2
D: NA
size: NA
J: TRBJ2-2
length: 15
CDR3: CASSSRQANTGELFF
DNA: TGTGCCAGCAGCTCACGACAAGCTAACACCGGGGAGCTGTTTTTT

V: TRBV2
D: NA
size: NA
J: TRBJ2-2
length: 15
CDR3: CASRYREPDTGELFF
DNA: TGTGCCAGCAGATACCGGGAGCCCGACACCGGGGAGCTGTTTTTT

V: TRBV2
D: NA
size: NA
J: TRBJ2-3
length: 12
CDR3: CASTTTPDTQYF
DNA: TGTGCCAGCACCACGACACCAGATACGCAGTATTTT

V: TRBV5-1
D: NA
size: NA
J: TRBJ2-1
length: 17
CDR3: CASSLAYWQERNNEQFF
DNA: TGCGCCAGCAGCTTGGCCTATTGGCAGGAAAGGAACAATGAGCAGTTCTTC

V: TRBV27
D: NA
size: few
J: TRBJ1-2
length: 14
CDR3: CASSLSGRNYGYTF
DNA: TGTGCCAGCAGTTTATCGGGCAGAAACTATGGCTACACCTTC

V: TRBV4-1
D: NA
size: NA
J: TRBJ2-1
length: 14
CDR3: CASSQVAGHNEQFF
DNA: TGCGCCAGCAGCCAAGTTGCGGGGCACAATGAGCAGTTCTTC

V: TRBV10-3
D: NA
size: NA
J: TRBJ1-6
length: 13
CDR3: CAITGSDNSPLHF
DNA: TGTGCCATCACAGGGTCGGACAATTCACCCCTCCACTTT

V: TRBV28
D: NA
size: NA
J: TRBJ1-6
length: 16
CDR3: CASSPPRQGLNSPLHF
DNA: TGTGCCAGCAGTCCCCCCAGGCAGGGGTTAAATTCACCCCTCCACTTT

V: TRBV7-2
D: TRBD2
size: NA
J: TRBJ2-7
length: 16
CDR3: CASSSAGTTGKYEQYF
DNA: TGTGCCAGCAGCTCTGCCGGGACTACAGGAAAGTACGAGCAGTACTTC

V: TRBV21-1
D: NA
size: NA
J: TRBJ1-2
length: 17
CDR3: CASSRDFYRVSDYGYTF
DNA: TGTGCCAGCAGCCGAGATTTTTACAGGGTTTCGGACTATGGCTACACCTTC

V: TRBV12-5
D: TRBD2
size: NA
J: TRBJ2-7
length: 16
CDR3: CASGLVTSGILYEQYF
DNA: TGTGCTAGTGGTTTGGTAACTAGCGGGATACTCTACGAGCAGTACTTC

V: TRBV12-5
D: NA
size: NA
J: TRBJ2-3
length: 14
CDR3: CASGLGTGTDTQYF
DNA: TGTGCTAGTGGTTTGGGTACAGGAACAGATACGCAGTATTTT

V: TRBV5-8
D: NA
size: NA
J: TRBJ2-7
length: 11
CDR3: CASSRYYEQYF
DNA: TGTGCCAGCAGCCGTTACTACGAGCAGTACTTC

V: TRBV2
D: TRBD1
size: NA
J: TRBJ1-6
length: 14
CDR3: CASRRTGYNSPLHF
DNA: TGTGCCAGCAGACGGACAGGCTATAATTCACCCCTCCACTTT

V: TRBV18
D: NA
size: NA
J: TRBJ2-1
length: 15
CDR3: CASSPRDFDYNEQFF
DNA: TGTGCCAGCTCACCGAGGGACTTTGACTACAATGAGCAGTTCTTC

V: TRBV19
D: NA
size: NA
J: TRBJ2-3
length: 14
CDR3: CASSIGTSTDTQYF
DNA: TGTGCCAGTAGTATCGGTACGAGCACAGATACGCAGTATTTT

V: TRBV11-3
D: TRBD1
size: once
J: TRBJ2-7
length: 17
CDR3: CASSLVGVGTGTYEQYF
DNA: TGTGCCAGCAGCTTAGTAGGGGTCGGGACAGGGACCTACGAGCAGTACTTC

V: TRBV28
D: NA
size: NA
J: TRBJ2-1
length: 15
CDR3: CASSRGTRSYNEQFF
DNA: TGTGCCAGCAGTCGAGGGACAAGATCCTACAATGAGCAGTTCTTC

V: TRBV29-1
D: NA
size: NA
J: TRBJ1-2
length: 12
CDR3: CSDQQGNYGYTF
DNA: TGCAGCGACCAACAGGGAAACTATGGCTACACCTTC

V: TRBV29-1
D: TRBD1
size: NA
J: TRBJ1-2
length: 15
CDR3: CSVVGPGQGFGGYTF
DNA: TGCAGCGTTGTCGGGCCGGGACAGGGATTTGGTGGCTACACCTTC

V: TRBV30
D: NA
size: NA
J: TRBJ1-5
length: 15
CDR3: CAWSATQGINQPQHF
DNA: TGTGCCTGGAGTGCGACTCAGGGGATCAATCAGCCCCAGCATTTT

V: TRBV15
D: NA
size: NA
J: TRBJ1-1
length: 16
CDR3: CATSRVRFRMNTEAFF
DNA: TGTGCCACCAGCAGAGTCAGGTTTCGTATGAACACTGAAGCTTTCTTT

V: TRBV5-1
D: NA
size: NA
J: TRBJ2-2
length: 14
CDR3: CASLGHTNTGELFF
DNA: TGCGCCAGCCTGGGACATACGAACACCGGGGAGCTGTTTTTT

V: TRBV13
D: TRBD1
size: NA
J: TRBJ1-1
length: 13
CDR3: CASSSQDRDEAFF
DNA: TGTGCCAGCAGCTCCCAGGACAGGGATGAAGCTTTCTTT

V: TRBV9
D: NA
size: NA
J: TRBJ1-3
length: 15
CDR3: CASSASDSSGNTIYF
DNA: TGTGCCAGCAGCGCGTCGGACAGTTCTGGAAACACCATATATTTT

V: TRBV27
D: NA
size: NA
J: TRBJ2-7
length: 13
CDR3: CASSFVGSYEQYF
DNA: TGTGCCAGCAGTTTTGTCGGCTCCTACGAGCAGTACTTC

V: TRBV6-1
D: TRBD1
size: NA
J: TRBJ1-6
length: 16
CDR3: CASSENTGTGSSPLHF
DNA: TGTGCCAGCAGTGAGAATACCGGGACAGGGTCTTCACCCCTCCACTTT

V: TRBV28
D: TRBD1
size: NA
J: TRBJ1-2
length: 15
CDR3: CASSGPDRVENGYTF
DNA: TGTGCCAGCAGTGGCCCTGACAGGGTCGAGAATGGCTACACCTTC

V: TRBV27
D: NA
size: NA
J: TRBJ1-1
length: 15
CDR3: CASSLYGVGGTEAFF
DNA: TGTGCCAGCAGTTTATATGGTGTAGGGGGTACTGAAGCTTTCTTT

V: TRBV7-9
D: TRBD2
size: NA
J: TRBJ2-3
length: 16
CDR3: CASRSGLAGHTDTQYF
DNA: TGTGCCAGCAGGTCCGGACTAGCGGGGCACACAGATACGCAGTATTTT

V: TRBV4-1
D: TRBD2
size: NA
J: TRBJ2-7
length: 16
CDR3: CASSPLGRTSSYEQYF
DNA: TGCGCCAGCAGCCCCCTCGGGAGGACCTCCTCCTACGAGCAGTACTTC

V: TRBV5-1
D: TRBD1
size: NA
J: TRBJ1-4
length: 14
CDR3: CASSGGTGGEKLFF
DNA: TGCGCCAGCAGCGGCGGGACAGGTGGTGAAAAACTGTTTTTT